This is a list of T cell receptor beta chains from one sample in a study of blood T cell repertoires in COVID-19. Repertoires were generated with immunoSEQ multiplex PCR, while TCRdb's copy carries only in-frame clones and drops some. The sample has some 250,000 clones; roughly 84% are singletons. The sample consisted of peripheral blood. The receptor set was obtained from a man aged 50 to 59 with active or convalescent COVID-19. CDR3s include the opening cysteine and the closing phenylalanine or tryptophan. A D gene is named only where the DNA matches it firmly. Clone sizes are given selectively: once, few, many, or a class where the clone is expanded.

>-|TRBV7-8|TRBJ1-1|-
TGTGCCAGCAGCCCCGCCCGGGACACTGAAGCTTTCTTT
CASSPARDTEAFF
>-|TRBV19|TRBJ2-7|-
TGTGCCAGTAGTACCGGGACACATTCCTACGAGCAGTACTTC
CASSTGTHSYEQYF
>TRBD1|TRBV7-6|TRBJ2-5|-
TGTGCCAGCAGCTTGGGGACAGGAGTTCAAGAGACCCAGTACTTC
CASSLGTGVQETQYF
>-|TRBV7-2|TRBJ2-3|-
TGTGCCAGCAGCCCTCAGGGGGACTCTAGCACAGATACGCAGTATTTT
CASSPQGDSSTDTQYF
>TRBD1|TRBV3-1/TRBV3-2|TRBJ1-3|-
TGTGCCAGCAGCCAAGGTTGGGGACAGAGAACTGGAAACACCATATATTTT
CASSQGWGQRTGNTIYF
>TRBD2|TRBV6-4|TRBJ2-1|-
TGTGCCAACAGCCGGGACTACAGCTCCTACAATGAGCAGTTCTTC
CANSRDYSSYNEQFF
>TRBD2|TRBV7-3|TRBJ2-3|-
TGTGCCAGCAGCCGCAGCGGGGGGGCGACAGATACGCAGTATTTT
CASSRSGGATDTQYF
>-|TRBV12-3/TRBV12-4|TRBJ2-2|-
TGTGCCAGCAGTTTTCAGGTTACCGGGGAGCTGTTTTTT
CASSFQVTGELFF
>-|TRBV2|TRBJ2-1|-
TGTGCCAGCAATTGGGAGAATGAGCAGTTCTTC
CASNWENEQFF
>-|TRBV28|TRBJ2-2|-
TGTGCCAGCAGTTTTTTTCAGGGGAAGAGCGGGGAGCTGTTTTTT
CASSFFQGKSGELFF
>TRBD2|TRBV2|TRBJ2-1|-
TGTGCCAGCAAGCGGGACTCTCCAGGGAATGAGCAGTTCTTC
CASKRDSPGNEQFF
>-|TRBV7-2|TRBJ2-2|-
TGTGCCAGCAGCTGGGCCCCGACTAGTTCCTGGGAGCTGTTTTTT
CASSWAPTSSWELFF
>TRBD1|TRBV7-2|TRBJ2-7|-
TGTGCCAGCAGCGTGAGGGACAGGGGTCCCTACGAGCAGTACTTC
CASSVRDRGPYEQYF
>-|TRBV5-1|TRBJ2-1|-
TGCGCCAGCAGCTTGAATCTAGGGGGCAATGAGCAGTTCTTC
CASSLNLGGNEQFF
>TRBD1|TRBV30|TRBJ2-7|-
TGTGCCTGGAGATCCCGGGACAGCTCCTACGAGCAGTACTTC
CAWRSRDSSYEQYF
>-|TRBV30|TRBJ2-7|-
TGTGCCTGGAGTGTCGCGGCGGCGGGGGAGCAGTACTTC
CAWSVAAAGEQYF
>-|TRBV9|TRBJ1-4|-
TGTGCCAGCAGCGTAGGTCAGGGTGTAACTAATGAAAAACTGTTTTTT
CASSVGQGVTNEKLFF
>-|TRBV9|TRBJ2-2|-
TGTGCCAGCAGCGTCAGAGGTGGTGGCGGGGAGCTGTTTTTT
CASSVRGGGGELFF
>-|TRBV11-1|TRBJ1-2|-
TGTGCCAGCAGCGGGCAGTCGTGGGGCTACACCTTC
CASSGQSWGYTF
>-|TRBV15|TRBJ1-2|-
TGTGCCACCAGCAGAGGTGCGGGTGGCGACTATGGCTACACCTTC
CATSRGAGGDYGYTF
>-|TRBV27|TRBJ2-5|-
TGTGCCAGCAGCCCCCGGGACAAGCAGGAAGAGACCCAGTACTTC
CASSPRDKQEETQYF
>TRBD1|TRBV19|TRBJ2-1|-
TGTGCCAGTAGTATAAGGGGACAGGGGTACAATGAGCAGTTCTTC
CASSIRGQGYNEQFF
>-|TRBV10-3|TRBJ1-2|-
TGTGCCACTCGCGGGGGCACTCCCTATGGCTACACCTTC
CATRGGTPYGYTF
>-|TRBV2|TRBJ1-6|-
TGTGCCAGCAGGGGCACCGTTAGTCGCTCCTATAATTCACCCCTCCACTTT
CASRGTVSRSYNSPLHF
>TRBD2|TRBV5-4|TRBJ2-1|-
TGTGCCAGCGGACTAGCGGGGGACAATGAGCAGTTCTTC
CASGLAGDNEQFF
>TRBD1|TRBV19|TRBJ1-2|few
TGTGCCAGTAGTGCTCCTTCGGGACAGCGATATGGCTACACCTTC
CASSAPSGQRYGYTF
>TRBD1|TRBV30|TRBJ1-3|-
TGTGCCTGGAGTCCTACAGGGGTATGGGGAAACACCATATATTTT
CAWSPTGVWGNTIYF
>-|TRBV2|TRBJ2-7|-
TGTGCCAGCAGTGCGTCTTTTGAGCAGTACTTC
CASSASFEQYF
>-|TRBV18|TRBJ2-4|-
TGTGCCAGCTCACCAAGTCCTAGCGACTTAGCCAAAAACATTCAGTACTTC
CASSPSPSDLAKNIQYF
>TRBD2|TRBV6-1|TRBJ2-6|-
TGTGCCAGCAGTGAGGCCGGGGGGGCTGGGGCCAACGTCCTGACTTTC
CASSEAGGAGANVLTF
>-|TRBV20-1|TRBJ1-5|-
TGCAGTGCTAGTAGGGGCGCGGGGAATCAGCCCCAGCATTTT
CSASRGAGNQPQHF
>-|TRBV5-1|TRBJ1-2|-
TGCGCCAGCAGCTTGGACAGGGCGTCCTATGGCTACACCTTC
CASSLDRASYGYTF
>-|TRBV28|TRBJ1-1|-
TGTGCCAGCAGTTTGACTAACTACGGGACTCCTCTTGGCACTGAAGCTTTCTTT
CASSLTNYGTPLGTEAFF
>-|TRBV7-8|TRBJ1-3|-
TGTGCCAGCAGCTTACAGGGGAGCTCTGGAAACACCATATATTTT
CASSLQGSSGNTIYF
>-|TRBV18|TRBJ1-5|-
TGTGCCAGCTCACCGGCGGGAGAGGAGCAGCCCCAGCATTTT
CASSPAGEEQPQHF
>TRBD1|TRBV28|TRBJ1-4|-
TGTGCCAGCACCCAAACCGACAGGGTCCTAGGAAAACTGTTTTTT
CASTQTDRVLGKLFF
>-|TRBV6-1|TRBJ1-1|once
TGTGCCAGCAGTGAATCCAGGGGAAGCACTGAAGCTTTCTTT
CASSESRGSTEAFF
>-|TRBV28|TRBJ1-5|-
TGTGCCAGCAGTAGGGGTAGGGATCAGCCCCAGCATTTT
CASSRGRDQPQHF
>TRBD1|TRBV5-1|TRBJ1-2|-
TGCGCCAGCAGCGGAACCGGGACAGGGCTGGATGGCTACACCTTC
CASSGTGTGLDGYTF
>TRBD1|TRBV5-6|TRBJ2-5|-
TGTGCCAGCAGTTCGAGACAGGGGGCCGGGGAGACCCAGTACTTC
CASSSRQGAGETQYF
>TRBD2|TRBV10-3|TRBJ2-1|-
TGTGCCATCCTAGCGGGGGGAAATTACAATGAGCAGTTCTTC
CAILAGGNYNEQFF